The 18 T cell receptor beta chains below all came from one sample that was sequenced in a study of blood T cell repertoires in COVID-19. TCRdb's copy holds only in-frame clones and misses some; the assay was immunoSEQ multiplex PCR. The table includes about 240,000 clones, roughly 88% detected once. The sequenced material came from peripheral blood. Receptors were obtained from a man older than 75 with acute or convalescent COVID-19.

This chain uses TRBV15 with TRBJ2-5; TRBD1 is a possible D gene (5 bases). The V gene's germline CDR1 is LNHNV and CDR2 YYDKDF (reference sequence). The CDR3 contains 14 residues. V dropped 0 bases and J dropped 8 bases, with 13 bases sitting between them. The CDR3 coding sequence is TGTGCCACCAGCAGAGATCTAACGACAGCAACCCAGTACTTC. Amino acid sequence: CATSRDLTTATQYF.

The chain uses TRBV21-1 and TRBJ2-1; TRBD2 reflects the table's D call only, with no check against the DNA. TRBV21-1 has pseudogene status. This CDR3 spans 18 amino acids. The CDR3 loop reads CASSKTPALVRTYNEQFF. In DNA form, the CDR3 reads TGTGCCAGCAGCAAAACCCCCGCACTAGTAAGGACCTACAATGAGCAGTTCTTC.

The chain links TRBV7-2 to TRBJ2-6, with 7 bases matching TRBD1. CDR1 is SGHTA, CDR2 FQGNSA, per germline. The CDR3 is made up of 18 amino acids. Trimming cost V 5 bases and J 0 bases; bases outside gene matches: 10. CDR3 in DNA: TGTGCCAGCAGCGTCGCCGGGACAGCCTTCTCTGGGGCCAACGTCCTGACTTTC. Residues: CASSVAGTAFSGANVLTF.

CDR3 sequence: CASSSPGQAGGTQYF. Here the CDR3 DNA reads TGTGCCAGCAGCTCTCCCGGACAGGCTGGGGGGACCCAGTACTTC. The chain couples TRBV7-3 to TRBJ2-5, with 7 bases matching TRBD1. The CDR3 covers 15 residues. CDR1 SGHTA and CDR2 FQGTGA come from the germline V gene. V dropped 4 bases and J dropped 7; count of bases not matched to a gene: 12.

The J gene is TRBJ2-1, the V gene TRBV4-1; 11 bases agree with TRBD2. Germline CDR1 reads MGHRA; CDR2 reads YSYEKL. The CDR3 covers 16 residues. V shed 1 base and J 10 bases; nucleotides not matched to a gene: 9. The CDR3 nucleotides read TGCGCCAGCAGCCAAGGAGCTAGCGGGGGGACAGCCGAGCAGTTCTTC. Its protein is CASSQGASGGTAEQFF.

There are a few counts of this clone. V is TRBV13 and J is TRBJ1-1, with D unresolved. The CDR3 has 14 residues. Trimming shortened V by 5 bases and J by 4 bases, and 14 bases separated the two germline ends. CDR1 is PRHDT, CDR2 FYEKMQ, per germline (reference sequence). The CDR3 sequence: CASSPGRLGTEAFF. In DNA form, the CDR3 reads TGTGCCAGCAGCCCAGGAAGGTTGGGCACTGAAGCTTTCTTT.

This clone was seen a handful of times. The sample carries other DNA sequences with the same CDR3. The V call is TRBV5-1, the J call TRBJ1-6; 8 bases are shared with TRBD1. The germline gives CDR1 SGHRS, CDR2 YFSETQ. The CDR3 consists of 13 residues. The V segment lost 5 bases and the J segment 7 bases; nucleotides outside the gene matches: 2. The CDR3 DNA reads as TGCGCCAGCAGGGACAGGGAAAATTCACCCCTCCACTTT. Amino acid sequence: CASRDRENSPLHF.

The CDR3 loop reads CASSRRQGNEQFF. Written as DNA, the CDR3 is TGCGCCAGCAGCCGGAGACAGGGGAATGAGCAGTTCTTC. The chain has TRBV5-1 and TRBJ2-1; TRBD1 matches at 8 bases. The CDR3 consists of 13 residues. The germline gives CDR1 SGHRS, CDR2 YFSETQ. Trimming took 4 bases from V and 7 from J; bases not matched to a gene: 4. The whole variable domain, remainder taken from reference TRBV5-1 and TRBJ2-1, is KAGVTQTPRYLIKTRGQQVTLSCSPISGHRSVSWYQQTPGQGLQFLFEYFSETQRNKGNFPGRFSGRQFSNSRSEMNVSTLELGDSALYLCASSRRQGNEQFFGPGTRLTVL.

This clone occurred a few times. The V gene is TRBV3-1 (or the pseudogene TRBV3-2), the J gene TRBJ2-7, with 11 bases that match TRBD1. This CDR3 is 15 amino acids long. CDR1 and CDR2 from the germline V gene are LGHDT and YNNKEL (reference sequence). With 4 bases clipped from V and 7 bases from J, the junction kept 9 bases outside the gene matches. CDR3 region: CASSPSDRGHSEQYF. Written as DNA, the CDR3 is TGTGCCAGCAGCCCCTCGGACAGGGGGCATTCGGAGCAGTACTTC.

This chain joins TRBV5-1 and TRBJ2-7, with TRBD1 matching 10 bases. This CDR3 contains 16 residues. Germline trimming cut 0 bases from V and 3 bases from J; bases unmatched to any gene: 6. Germline V lookup: CDR1 SGHRS, CDR2 YFSETQ. The CDR3 loop is CASSLAAGQGIYEQYF. DNA of the CDR3: TGCGCCAGCAGCTTGGCAGCGGGACAGGGGATCTACGAGCAGTACTTC.

This clone was seen more than once but under ten times. The gene calls are TRBV24-1 and TRBJ1-2; the D gene is possibly TRBD1 (6 bases). CDR3 length: 15 residues. V lost 3 bases and J lost 10, with 20 bases in between. CDR1 and CDR2 (germline): KGHDR, SFDVKD. The CDR3 region is CATSDPNRQEDPYTF. The CDR3 nucleotides read TGTGCCACCAGTGATCCAAACCGACAGGAGGATCCCTACACCTTC.

This clone turned up a few times. This chain connects TRBV19 to TRBJ1-2; D is unresolved. The V and J ends lost 10 bases and 2 bases respectively, with 17 bases between them. The germline V gene has CDR1 LNHDA and CDR2 SQIVND (reference sequence). The CDR3 has 14 amino acids. The CDR3 DNA follows: TGTGCCACCACCACCCCCGACGGGAACTATGGCTACACCTTC. This codes for CATTTPDGNYGYTF.

Points on this clone: The sample holds other DNA sequences that translate to the same CDR3. This chain links TRBV5-1 with TRBJ1-3; D is ambiguous. V lost 0 bases to trimming and J lost 0 bases, with 7 bases between them. The germline gives CDR1 SGHRS, CDR2 YFSETQ. This CDR3 region has 15 residues. Here the CDR3 DNA reads TGCGCCAGCAGCTTGGAGCGGGGCTCTGGAAACACCATATATTTT. As protein: CASSLERGSGNTIYF.

The genes are TRBV29-1 and TRBJ2-7; D is ambiguous. The CDR3 extends over 11 amino acids. V lost 5 bases and J lost 9, with 14 bases in between. Germline values: CDR1 SQVTM, CDR2 ANQGSEA. CDR3 sequence (DNA): TGCAGCGTTTCCTATTCTCCGGGGCAGTACTTC. This codes for CSVSYSPGQYF.

This chain connects TRBV20-1 to TRBJ2-5; D gene unclear. The ends were cut back, 1 base at V and 7 bases at J, with 7 bases in the middle. Germline-derived CDR1 and CDR2 are DFQATT and SNEGSKA (reference sequence). The CDR3 spans 11 residues. CDR3 sequence (DNA): TGCAGTGCTAGAGCGGTCGGGACCCAGTACTTC. It translates to CSARAVGTQYF.

The rearrangement links TRBV5-4 to TRBJ2-1; 8 bases are a match to TRBD1. The trim removed 1 base at V and 8 bases at J, leaving 5 bases unmatched. The CDR3 is 14 residues long. Germline CDR1 and CDR2: SGHNT and YYREEE (reference sequence). The CDR3 protein is CASSLQGARDEQFF. The CDR3 coding sequence is TGTGCCAGCAGCTTGCAGGGGGCGAGGGATGAGCAGTTCTTC.

On this clone: The junction departs from the called germline gene at one end, perhaps through a read error. The V gene is TRBV6-1, the J gene TRBJ1-1; D uncertain. The CDR3 runs to 16 residues. Germline V lookup: CDR1 MNHNS, CDR2 SASEGT. This CDR3 is CASSEAAALMNTEAFF. The CDR3 DNA sequence: TGTGCCAGCAGCGAAGCAGCTGCTCTAATGAACACTGAAGCTTTCTTT.

This clone appeared a few times. V gene TRBV7-2 combines with J gene TRBJ1-5; D not resolved. CDR3 length: 15 residues. CDR1 and CDR2 from the germline V gene are SGHTA and FQGNSA. Deletions cut 5 bases from V and 0 bases from J, with 11 bases between. The CDR3 DNA reads TGTGCCAGCAGCCAACGACTCCATAGCAATCAGCCCCAGCATTTT. Its translation is CASSQRLHSNQPQHF.